Listed below are T cell receptor beta chains from one sample, sequenced in a study of shared clonotypes between healthy human individuals. Sequencing used immunoSEQ multiplex PCR; TCRdb keeps in-frame clones, though not all of them. Of 1.5 million to 2.5 million clones listed, 85% to 95% are singletons. Sequenced sample: naive CD8+ T cells sorted from blood. The receptors here all came from a man between 18 and 35 years old in good health. Both conserved end residues are part of each CDR3. The order of the fields is D gene, V gene, clone size, J gene, CDR3 protein, CDR3 DNA. A D gene is named only where the DNA matches it firmly. Size is omitted from some rows. Given values are once, few, many or a class for expanded clones.

>-|TRBV30|-|TRBJ1-1
CAWSDVREVNTEAFF
TGTGCCTGGAGCGATGTACGAGAGGTTAACACTGAAGCTTTCTTT
>TRBD1|TRBV7-3|-|TRBJ2-2
CASSPGGYTGELFF
TGTGCCAGCAGCCCAGGGGGCTACACCGGGGAGCTGTTTTTT
>-|TRBV11-2|-|TRBJ2-2
CASSLVPTGELFF
TGTGCCAGCAGCTTGGTGCCGACCGGGGAGCTGTTTTTT
>TRBD2|TRBV27|-|TRBJ2-1
CASSLYGGGAYNEQFF
TGTGCCAGCAGTTTATACGGCGGGGGGGCCTACAATGAGCAGTTCTTC
>TRBD2|TRBV5-1|once|TRBJ2-7
CASSFSSSGRAYEDLYEQYF
TGCGCCAGCAGCTTCTCTAGTAGCGGGAGGGCCTATGAAGATTTGTACGAGCAGTACTTC
>-|TRBV6-5|-|TRBJ1-1
CASSYSVANTEAFF
TGTGCCAGCAGTTACTCGGTGGCGAACACTGAAGCTTTCTTT
>-|TRBV12-5|-|TRBJ2-7
CASGYAGEQYF
TGTGCTAGTGGTTATGCGGGTGAGCAGTACTTC
>-|TRBV27|-|TRBJ1-2
CASSLRGVSYGYTF
TGTGCCAGCAGTTTACGGGGGGTTAGCTATGGCTACACCTTC
>-|TRBV6-5|-|TRBJ2-1
CASSYSGGAHNEQFF
TGTGCCAGCAGTTACTCAGGAGGGGCGCACAATGAGCAGTTCTTC
>-|TRBV28|-|TRBJ2-7
CASSLVGYTYEQYF
TGTGCCAGCAGTTTAGTAGGGTACACCTACGAGCAGTACTTC
>TRBD2|TRBV14|-|TRBJ2-7
CASSQGGGSSYEQYF
TGTGCCAGCAGCCAAGGGGGGGGTAGCTCCTACGAGCAGTACTTC
>-|TRBV13|-|TRBJ2-7
CASSLPSGGAYEQYF
TGTGCCAGCAGCTTACCCAGTGGGGGGGCTTACGAGCAGTACTTC
>-|TRBV7-9|-|TRBJ1-5
CASSSEGKTNQPQHF
TGTGCCAGCAGCTCGGAGGGGAAGACGAATCAGCCCCAGCATTTT